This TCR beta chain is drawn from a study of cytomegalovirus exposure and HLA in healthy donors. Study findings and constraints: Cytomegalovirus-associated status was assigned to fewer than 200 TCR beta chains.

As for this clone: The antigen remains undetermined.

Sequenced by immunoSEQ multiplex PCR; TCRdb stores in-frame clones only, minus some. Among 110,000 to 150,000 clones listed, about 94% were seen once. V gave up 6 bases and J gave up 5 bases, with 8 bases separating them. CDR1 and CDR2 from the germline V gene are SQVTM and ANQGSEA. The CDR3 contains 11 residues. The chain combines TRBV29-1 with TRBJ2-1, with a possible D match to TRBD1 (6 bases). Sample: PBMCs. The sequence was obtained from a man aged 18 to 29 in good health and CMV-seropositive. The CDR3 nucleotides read TGCAGCGTGGGACAAAACAATGAGCAGTTCTTC. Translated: CSVGQNNEQFF.